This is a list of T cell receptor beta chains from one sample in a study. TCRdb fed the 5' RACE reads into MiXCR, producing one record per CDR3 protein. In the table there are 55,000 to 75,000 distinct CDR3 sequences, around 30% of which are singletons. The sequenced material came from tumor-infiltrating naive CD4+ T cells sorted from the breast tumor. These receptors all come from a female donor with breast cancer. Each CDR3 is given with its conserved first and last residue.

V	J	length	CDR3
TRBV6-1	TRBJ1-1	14	CASSPEQGYTEAFF
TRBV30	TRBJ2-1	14	CAWSASPADNEQFF
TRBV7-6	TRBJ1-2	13	CASSLGTGGGYTF
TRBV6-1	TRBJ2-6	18	CASSAKTGFFSGANVLTF
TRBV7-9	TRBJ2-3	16	CASSPKIGGGTDTQYF
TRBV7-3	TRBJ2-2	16	CASSPQNAGGTGELFF
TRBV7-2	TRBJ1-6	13	CASSLRGNSPLHF
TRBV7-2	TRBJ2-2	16	CASSLFGGMNTGELFF
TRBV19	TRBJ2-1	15	CASSIPGQDYNEQFF
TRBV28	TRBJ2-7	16	CASRSPRGKTGYEQYF
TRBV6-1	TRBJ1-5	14	CASRETGINQPQHF
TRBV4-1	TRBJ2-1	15	CASSTGTGDYNEQFF
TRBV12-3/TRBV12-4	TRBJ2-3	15	CASRSQGFGTDTQYF
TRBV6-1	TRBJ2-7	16	CASSEAEVVRAYEQCF
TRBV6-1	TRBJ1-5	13	CASSPTANQPQHF
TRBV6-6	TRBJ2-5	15	CAGRYPGQGSETQYF
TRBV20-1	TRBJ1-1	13	CSAITGLHTEAFF
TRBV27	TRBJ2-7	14	CASSLKLGAYEQYF
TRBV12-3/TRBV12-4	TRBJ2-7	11	CASSLRNKQYF
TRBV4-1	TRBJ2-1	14	CASSQDGTSDEQFF
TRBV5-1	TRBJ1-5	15	CASSWDDGNNQPQHF
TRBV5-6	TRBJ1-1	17	CASSTYLQGRGNTEAFF
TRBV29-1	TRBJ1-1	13	CSVALTGGTEAFF
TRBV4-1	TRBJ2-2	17	CASSHTGTGAGTGELFF
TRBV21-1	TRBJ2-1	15	CASSKKKGLYNEQFF
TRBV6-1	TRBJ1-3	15	CASAMNRGTGNTIYF
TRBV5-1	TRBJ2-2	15	CASSLTSGGTGELLF
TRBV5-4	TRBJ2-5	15	CASSLPGGYQETQYF
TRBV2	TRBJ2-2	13	CASNEQDTGELFF
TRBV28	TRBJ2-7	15	CASTPRDIASYEQYF
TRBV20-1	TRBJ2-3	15	CSAKLAGASTDTQYF
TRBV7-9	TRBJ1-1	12	CASSPGQGEAFF
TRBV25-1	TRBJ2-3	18	CASSGRGTDQGLTDTQYF
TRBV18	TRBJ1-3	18	CASSPSSTGGASGNTIYF
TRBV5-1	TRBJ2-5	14	CASSLGAGTETQYF
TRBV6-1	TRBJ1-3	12	CANTGGWNTIYF
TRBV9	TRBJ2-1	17	CASSVAPSGGSVNEQFF
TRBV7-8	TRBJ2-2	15	CASSFRQGASGELFF
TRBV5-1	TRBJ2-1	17	CASSLSPGQRTYNEQFF
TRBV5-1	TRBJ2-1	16	CASSSGSGSAYNEQFF